Below, 19 T cell receptor beta chains from the same sample are listed, as sequenced in a study of T cell repertoires in cytomegalovirus infection. TCRdb reanalysed the reads using MiXCR and keeps one entry per CDR3 protein. The sample comprises over 85,000 distinct CDR3 sequences, about 15% of which are singletons, and around 8.2% rests with the top ten. The sequenced sample consisted of PBMCs. These receptors were obtained from a human donor in good health (CMV status not recorded). Some clones in this sample may be carry-over from other donors' samples.

In its sample, this clonotype was seen a few times. The chain employs TRBV15 and TRBJ2-5; weak D call: TRBD2 (5 bases). CDR3 length equals 15 residues. Germline V gene data show CDR1 as LNHNV and CDR2 as YYDKDF (reference sequence). Trimming took 1 base from V and 1 from J, leaving 10 bases between them. Here the CDR3 reads CATSRGGGGQETQYF. DNA of the CDR3: TGTGCCACCAGCAGAGGAGGAGGCGGCCAAGAGACCCAGTACTTC.

This rearrangement joins TRBV20-1 to TRBJ2-1; D may be TRBD2 (6 bases). The CDR3 runs to 11 residues. The V end was cut by 4 bases, the J end by 8 bases, with 9 bases between. CDR1 is DFQATT and CDR2 is SNEGSKA in the germline V gene (reference sequence). CDR3 bases: TGCAGTGCTACGTGGGGGGATGAGCAGTTCTTC. Translation: CSATWGDEQFF.

The chain joins TRBV19 to TRBJ2-2, with 10 bases that match TRBD1. The junction had 9 bases not matched to a gene; V was cut back by 4 bases and J by 10 bases. CDR3 size: 15 residues. The germline gives CDR1 LNHDA, CDR2 SQIVND (reference sequence). CDR3 coding DNA: TGTGCCAGTAGTACCCGGGACAGGGGCTCCGTGGAGCTGTTTTTT. Encoded protein: CASSTRDRGSVELFF.

This clonotype has ten or more counts. The rearrangement uses TRBV7-2 and TRBJ1-2; a weak D match, TRBD1 (5 bases). The germline V gene encodes CDR1 SGHTA and CDR2 FQGNSA. The CDR3 sequence is 14 residues long. Trimming pared 3 bases from V and 4 bases from J, leaving 12 bases between. CDR3 coding DNA: TGTGCCAGCAGCTTCGACAGAAACCTCTATGGCTACACCTTC. Its protein product is CASSFDRNLYGYTF.

This clonotype showed up just a few times. The CDR3 here is CASRASSGGADTQYF. The CDR3 DNA sequence: TGTGCCAGCCGGGCTTCCAGCGGGGGGGCAGATACGCAGTATTTT. V gene TRBV2 combines with J gene TRBJ2-3, with 10 bases matching TRBD2. The CDR3 is made up of 15 amino acids. CDR1 and CDR2 from the germline V gene are SNHLY and FYNNEI. With 8 bases clipped from V and 4 bases from J, the junction kept 9 bases outside the gene matches.

This clonotype was seen repeatedly, ten times or more. The CDR3 is CASSELGLAGGASEQYF. The CDR3 bases are TGTGCCAGCAGCGAACTGGGACTAGCGGGGGGGGCGTCCGAGCAGTACTTC. V gene TRBV7-6 combines with J gene TRBJ2-7; 16 bases fit TRBD2. This CDR3 spans 17 amino acids. Trimming cost V 5 bases and J 6 bases; bases outside gene matches: 10. Germline V gene data show CDR1 as SGHVS and CDR2 as FNYEAQ.

This clonotype showed up just a few times. The chain has TRBV29-1 and TRBJ2-3, with D hard to call. Germline V gene lookup returns CDR1 SQVTM and CDR2 ANQGSEA. The CDR3 loop spans 12 amino acids. The CDR3 reads CATWTSTDTQYF. CDR3 bases: TGCGCAACTTGGACCTCCACAGATACGCAGTATTTT.

This rearrangement joins TRBV5-4 to TRBJ2-1; D is unresolved. The CDR3 contains 15 residues. Germline loops: CDR1 SGHNT, CDR2 YYREEE (reference sequence). V was clipped by 4 bases and J by 6 bases, with 17 bases between them. CDR3 coding DNA: TGTGCCAGCAGCCCGGGCCGAGACCGAATCAATGAGCAGTTCTTC. Its protein product is CASSPGRDRINEQFF.

V usage is TRBV6-2 or TRBV6-3 and J usage is TRBJ2-2; D is uncertain. V was cut by 4 bases and J by 4 bases, with 4 bases left in between. This CDR3 comprises 12 residues. Looked up from germline, CDR1 is MNHEY and CDR2 is SVGEGT. The CDR3: CASSFSTGELFF. The CDR3 coding sequence is TGTGCCAGCAGTTTTAGCACCGGGGAGCTGTTTTTT.

The sample holds many counts of this clonotype. This sequence joins TRBV7-2 and TRBJ2-7; D not resolved. CDR3 length equals 17 residues. V lost 5 bases, J lost 3 bases, and 23 bases lay in between. Germline V CDR1 and CDR2: SGHTA, FQGNSA. This CDR3 is CASSPPYLDAPHYEQYF. The CDR3, as DNA: TGTGCCAGCAGCCCTCCCTACCTGGACGCCCCCCACTACGAGCAGTACTTC.

This clonotype was found a few times. The V call is TRBV29-1, the J call TRBJ1-6, with a possible D match to TRBD1 (6 bases). This CDR3 region has 18 residues. CDR1 and CDR2 from the germline V gene are SQVTM and ANQGSEA. The V and J ends lost 7 bases and 1 base respectively, with 23 bases between them. The CDR3 nucleotides read TGCAGCGCTCGACCGGGGGCCATCAAAGGGTCCTATAATTCACCCCTCCACTTT. This gives the protein CSARPGAIKGSYNSPLHF.

The genes are TRBV4-2 and TRBJ2-3; TRBD2 is a possible D gene (5 bases). Trimming shortened V by 0 bases and J by 1 base, and 11 bases separated the two germline ends. This CDR3 comprises 16 residues. In germline, CDR1 is LGHNA, CDR2 YNFKEQ. CDR3 sequence reads: CASSQERTRGTDTQYF. DNA of the CDR3: TGTGCCAGCAGCCAAGAAAGAACTAGGGGCACAGATACGCAGTATTTT.

The CDR3 DNA reads as TGTGCCAGCAGCGGGCAGGGATGGGACACTGAAGCTTTCTTT. This gives the protein CASSGQGWDTEAFF. The gene calls are TRBV5-4 and TRBJ1-1; tentative D call: TRBD1 (5 bases). The germline CDR1 and CDR2 sequences are SGHNT and YYREEE (reference sequence). The CDR3 is made up of 14 amino acids. V shed 4 bases and J shed 3 bases, with 13 bases lying between them. Looking up the rest from reference TRBV5-4 and TRBJ1-1 gives the full variable domain: ETGVTQSPTHLIKTRGQQVTLRCSSQSGHNTVSWYQQALGQGPQFIFQYYREEENGRGNFPPRFSGLQFPNYSSELNVNALELDDSALYLCASSGQGWDTEAFFGQGTRLTVV.

Only a few counts were recorded for this clonotype. CDR3 region: CASSSTSGRSKNIQYF. CDR3 in DNA: TGTGCCAGCAGCTCCACCTCCGGCCGGTCCAAAAACATTCAGTACTTC. The chain carries TRBV11-2 and TRBJ2-4; D is unresolved. Germline loops: CDR1 SGHAT, CDR2 FQNNGV. The length of the CDR3 is 16 residues. Deletions cut 4 bases from V and 2 bases from J, with 15 bases between. The full variable domain, with the rest looked up from reference TRBV11-2 and TRBJ2-4, is EAGVAQSPRYKIIEKRQSVAFWCNPISGHATLYWYQQILGQGPKLLIQFQNNGVVDDSQLPKDRFSAERLKGVDSTLKIQPAKLEDSAVYLCASSSTSGRSKNIQYFGAGTRLSVL.

The chain recombines TRBV12-3 or TRBV12-4 with TRBJ2-2; maybe TRBD1 (5 bases). V was shortened by 7 bases and J by 2 bases, with 8 bases between the two germline ends. The CDR3 length is 13 residues. As DNA, the CDR3 is TGTGCCAGCACTCAGGGAAACACCGGGGAGCTGTTTTTT. The encoded protein is CASTQGNTGELFF.

This clonotype was seen ten or more times. J is TRBJ2-5 and V is TRBV5-1, with D possibly called TRBD1 or TRBD2 (5 bases each). V lost 4 bases and J 1 base, leaving 11 bases between the germline ends. This CDR3 spans 14 amino acids. Germline CDR1 is SGHRS and CDR2 is YFSETQ. CDR3 region: CASSQSGAQETQYF. DNA of the CDR3: TGCGCCAGCAGCCAATCCGGGGCCCAAGAGACCCAGTACTTC. Full variable domain (remainder filled in from reference TRBV5-1 and TRBJ2-5): KAGVTQTPRYLIKTRGQQVTLSCSPISGHRSVSWYQQTPGQGLQFLFEYFSETQRNKGNFPGRFSGRQFSNSRSEMNVSTLELGDSALYLCASSQSGAQETQYFGPGTRLLVL.

This clonotype was observed a few times. The chain employs TRBV2 and TRBJ2-5; D might be TRBD1 or TRBD2, each matching 6 bases. CDR1 SNHLY and CDR2 FYNNEI come from the germline V gene. The CDR3 length is 13 residues. V lost 3 bases, J lost 4 bases, and 9 bases lay in between. CDR3: CASSDSGAETQYF. The CDR3 DNA is TGTGCCAGCAGTGATTCGGGGGCAGAGACCCAGTACTTC.

V and J are TRBV6-2 or TRBV6-3 and TRBJ1-5; D uncertain. The germline V gene encodes CDR1 MNHEY and CDR2 SVGEGT. There are 15 residues in the CDR3. V shed 4 bases and J shed 1 base, with 11 bases lying between them. For the CDR3, the DNA is TGTGCCAGCAGTTTCACCTCCAGAAGCAATCAGCCCCAGCATTTT. As protein: CASSFTSRSNQPQHF.

The chain has TRBV5-5 and TRBJ1-6; TRBD1 aligns across 8 bases. V dropped 4 bases and J dropped 6; count of bases not matched to a gene: 9. The CDR3 extends over 16 amino acids. Germline V gene lookup returns CDR1 SGHKS and CDR2 YYEKEE (reference sequence). The chain's CDR3 is CASSQEDRAGNSPLHF. The CDR3 DNA follows: TGTGCCAGCAGCCAGGAGGACAGGGCGGGTAATTCACCCCTCCACTTT.